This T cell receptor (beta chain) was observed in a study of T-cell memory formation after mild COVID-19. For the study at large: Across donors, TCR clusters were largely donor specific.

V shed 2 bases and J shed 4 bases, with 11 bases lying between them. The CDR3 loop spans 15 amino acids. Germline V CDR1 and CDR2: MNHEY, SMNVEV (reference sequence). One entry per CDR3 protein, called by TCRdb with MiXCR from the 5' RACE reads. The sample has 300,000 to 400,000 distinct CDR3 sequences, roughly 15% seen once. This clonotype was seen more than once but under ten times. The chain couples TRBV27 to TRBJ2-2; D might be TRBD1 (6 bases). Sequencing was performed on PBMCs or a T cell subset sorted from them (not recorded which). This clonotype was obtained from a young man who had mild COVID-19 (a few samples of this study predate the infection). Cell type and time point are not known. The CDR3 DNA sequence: TGTGCCAGCAGTTTAAGGACAGCGGTCACCGGGGAGCTGTTTTTT. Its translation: CASSLRTAVTGELFF.